The rows below give T cell receptor beta chains drawn from one sample of a study of shared clonotypes between healthy human individuals. Data came from immunoSEQ multiplex PCR; TCRdb stores just in-frame clones and leaves some out. The data show approximately 940,000 clones, about 80% seen once. Source material: memory CD4+ T cells sorted from blood. These receptors originate from a man aged 18 to 30 in good health. The CDR3 runs from the conserved cysteine through the conserved F or W.

V gene: TRBV11-2
J gene: TRBJ2-7
CDR3 protein: CASSLQRQGRSYEQYF

V gene: TRBV19
J gene: TRBJ1-2
CDR3 protein: CASSSRGAMNGYTF

V gene: TRBV7-2
J gene: TRBJ1-2
CDR3 protein: CASSLVYRSSYGYTF

V gene: TRBV11-2
J gene: TRBJ2-3
CDR3 protein: CASSLAGVRTDTQYF

V gene: TRBV4-3
J gene: TRBJ1-1
CDR3 protein: CASSQDRGFAEAFF

V gene: TRBV15
J gene: TRBJ2-7
CDR3 protein: CATSRYLTYEQYF

V gene: TRBV7-8
J gene: TRBJ1-2
CDR3 protein: CASSPRVENYGYTF

V gene: TRBV16
J gene: TRBJ1-5
CDR3 protein: CASSQSYDNQPQHF

V gene: TRBV27
J gene: TRBJ2-1
CDR3 protein: CASAPPGLAKGDEQFF

V gene: TRBV18
J gene: TRBJ2-7
CDR3 protein: CASSPRLVGGSLAYEQYF

V gene: TRBV28
J gene: TRBJ2-7
CDR3 protein: CASSPSRLAGGHEQYF

V gene: TRBV6-5
J gene: TRBJ1-5
CDR3 protein: CASRGDWSNQPQHF

V gene: TRBV5-1
J gene: TRBJ2-1
CDR3 protein: CASSFLQGGNEQFF

V gene: TRBV21-1
J gene: TRBJ2-7
CDR3 protein: CASSTGTGSSYEQYF

V gene: TRBV12-5
J gene: TRBJ1-5
CDR3 protein: CASGLVIHGGQQDQPQHF

V gene: TRBV2
J gene: TRBJ2-7
CDR3 protein: CASSRGHLSSYEQYF

V gene: TRBV18
J gene: TRBJ2-7
CDR3 protein: CASSLGDTTYEQYF

V gene: TRBV18
J gene: TRBJ1-3
CDR3 protein: CASSPSEEYFSGNTIYF

V gene: TRBV7-2
J gene: TRBJ2-7
CDR3 protein: CASSKQGGAEQYF

V gene: TRBV30
J gene: TRBJ1-2
CDR3 protein: CAWSVPGQGARGGYTF

V gene: TRBV5-1
J gene: TRBJ2-3
CDR3 protein: CASSLSGDVSDTQYF

V gene: TRBV19
J gene: TRBJ2-6
CDR3 protein: CASKAGPHSGANVLTF

V gene: TRBV27
J gene: TRBJ2-7
CDR3 protein: CASSASRVILYEQYF

V gene: TRBV6-1
J gene: TRBJ2-7
CDR3 protein: CASISLRGEQYF

V gene: TRBV25-1
J gene: TRBJ2-5
CDR3 protein: CASSEPGLFSETQYF

V gene: TRBV15
J gene: TRBJ1-2
CDR3 protein: CATSREKGPNYGYTF

V gene: TRBV7-2
J gene: TRBJ2-7
CDR3 protein: CASSRSGTSAYEQYF

V gene: TRBV7-9
J gene: TRBJ2-2
CDR3 protein: CASSELTGANTGELFF

V gene: TRBV7-2
J gene: TRBJ2-1
CDR3 protein: CASSSGLAIHEQFF

V gene: TRBV12-2
J gene: TRBJ2-1
CDR3 protein: CASRLAPLYEQFF

V gene: TRBV6-5
J gene: TRBJ1-2
CDR3 protein: CASRRSHKDGYTF

V gene: TRBV5-1
J gene: TRBJ2-1
CDR3 protein: CASSLRPSGYNEQFF

V gene: TRBV4-2
J gene: TRBJ2-7
CDR3 protein: CASSRDRTGAYEQYF

V gene: TRBV6-5
J gene: TRBJ2-1
CDR3 protein: CASRLQGGRVHEQFF

V gene: TRBV6-1
J gene: TRBJ2-1
CDR3 protein: CASSSAGGRDEQFF

V gene: TRBV25-1
J gene: TRBJ2-4
CDR3 protein: CASSESRYIQYF

V gene: TRBV6-1
J gene: TRBJ1-2
CDR3 protein: CASSDRANNYGYTF

V gene: TRBV12-5
J gene: TRBJ2-3
CDR3 protein: CASGLGALVTGTIGSTDTQYF

V gene: TRBV10-3
J gene: TRBJ2-7
CDR3 protein: CAIKAGQGVYEQYF

V gene: TRBV7-9
J gene: TRBJ1-4
CDR3 protein: CASSWGAALEKLFF

V gene: TRBV5-6
J gene: TRBJ2-7
CDR3 protein: CASSRDSYEQYF

V gene: TRBV5-1
J gene: TRBJ2-2
CDR3 protein: CASSLERTSGGELFF

V gene: TRBV6-6
J gene: TRBJ1-6
CDR3 protein: CASTKQGSSPLHF

V gene: TRBV4-1
J gene: TRBJ2-3
CDR3 protein: CASSQESTPRGGTDTQYF

V gene: TRBV23-1
J gene: TRBJ2-7
CDR3 protein: CASSQSRMPYEQYF

V gene: TRBV30
J gene: TRBJ2-6
CDR3 protein: CAWIGGSGANVLTF

V gene: TRBV6-4
J gene: TRBJ2-7
CDR3 protein: CASSDSKGREIYEQYF

V gene: TRBV10-3
J gene: TRBJ2-1
CDR3 protein: CASQIYGTADNEQFF

V gene: TRBV10-3
J gene: TRBJ2-5
CDR3 protein: CAIGAAGTQETQYF

V gene: TRBV9
J gene: TRBJ2-7
CDR3 protein: CASSVGLGADSTYEQYF

V gene: TRBV9
J gene: TRBJ2-2
CDR3 protein: CASRFRINTGELFF

V gene: TRBV5-1
J gene: TRBJ2-3
CDR3 protein: CASSLAGRKTDTQYF

V gene: TRBV4-3
J gene: TRBJ2-3
CDR3 protein: CASSTRGTSTDTQYF

V gene: TRBV5-4
J gene: TRBJ2-1
CDR3 protein: CASSRFRAGGEQFF